A selection of T cell receptor beta chains follows, all from one sample in a study of blood T cell repertoires in COVID-19. Measured with immunoSEQ multiplex PCR; TCRdb has only the in-frame clones, and not every one. The data hold about 76,000 clones, with roughly 86% observed a single time. Sequencing was performed on peripheral blood. These receptors were obtained from a human donor in a cohort sampled during active COVID-19. The CDR3 runs from the conserved cysteine through the conserved F or W. The D gene is left open where the match is weak. Not all rows give a size; the values are once, few, many and, for expanded clones, a class.

TRBV12-3/TRBV12-4,TRBJ2-5,NA,TRBD1,CASSSRGRETQYF,TGTGCCAGCAGTTCTAGGGGGCGGGAGACCCAGTACTTC
TRBV5-8,TRBJ1-2,NA,NA,CASSLFMAGVNYGYTF,TGTGCCAGCAGCTTGTTCATGGCAGGGGTCAACTATGGCTACACCTTC
TRBV7-9,TRBJ2-7,once,NA,CASSLARGDLPYEQYF,TGTGCCAGCAGCTTAGCGCGTGGGGACTTACCTTACGAGCAGTACTTT
TRBV11-3,TRBJ1-1,NA,NA,CASGVRSDTEAFF,TGTGCCAGCGGAGTAAGGTCGGACACTGAAGCTTTCTTT
TRBV4-1,TRBJ2-3,NA,NA,CASSQDSPLVGADTQYF,TGCGCCAGCAGCCAAGATTCCCCCCTAGTTGGCGCAGATACGCAGTATTTT
TRBV5-1,TRBJ1-6,NA,NA,CASSLDRTNSPLHF,TGCGCCAGCAGCTTGGACAGGACTAATTCACCCCTCCACTTT
TRBV2,TRBJ1-2,NA,TRBD1,CASSNRDRVVGYTF,TGTGCCAGCAGTAACCGGGACAGGGTAGTTGGCTACACCTTC
TRBV3-1/TRBV3-2,TRBJ1-5,NA,NA,CASSQDFPETNQPQHF,TGTGCCAGCAGCCAAGATTTCCCGGAGACGAATCAGCCCCAGCATTTT
TRBV7-2,TRBJ2-4,NA,TRBD2,CASSLQGSGGDIQYF,TGTGCCAGCAGCTTACAAGGTAGCGGGGGGGACATTCAGTACTTC
TRBV3-1/TRBV3-2,TRBJ2-3,NA,TRBD2,CASSQDLSGVGDTQYF,TGTGCCAGCAGCCAAGATCTCAGCGGGGTCGGAGATACGCAGTATTTT
TRBV27,TRBJ2-1,NA,TRBD2,CASSLWEGQQFF,TGTGCCAGCAGTTTGTGGGAGGGTCAGCAGTTCTTC
TRBV30,TRBJ1-1,NA,NA,CAWRRRSTEAFF,TGTGCCTGGAGAAGGAGAAGCACTGAAGCTTTCTTT
TRBV11-3,TRBJ2-5,NA,TRBD2,CASSLAGGGASETQYF,TGTGCCAGCAGCTTAGCCGGCGGGGGGGCGTCAGAGACCCAGTACTTC
TRBV6-6,TRBJ2-3,NA,TRBD2,CASRPTSGGWDTQYF,TGTGCCAGCAGGCCTACTAGCGGGGGTTGGGATACGCAGTATTTT
TRBV3-1/TRBV3-2,TRBJ2-2,NA,NA,CASSPASETGELFF,TGTGCCAGCAGCCCTGCTAGCGAGACCGGGGAGCTGTTTTTT
TRBV2,TRBJ1-5,NA,NA,CASSEPRGNQPQHF,TGTGCCAGCAGTGAACCCAGGGGCAATCAGCCCCAGCATTTT
TRBV5-1,TRBJ1-5,NA,NA,CASSLDREQPQHF,TGCGCCAGCAGCTTGGACAGGGAACAGCCCCAGCATTTT
TRBV6-5,TRBJ2-7,NA,TRBD2,CASSPSGGRGYEQYF,TGTGCCAGCAGTCCAAGCGGGGGGAGGGGCTACGAGCAGTACTTC
TRBV9,TRBJ2-1,NA,TRBD1,CASSAGTGQGFYNEQFF,TGTGCCAGCAGCGCAGGGACAGGGCAGGGATTTTACAATGAGCAGTTCTTC
TRBV7-9,TRBJ1-1,NA,TRBD1,CASSPRTGGSNTEAFF,TGTGCCAGCAGCCCCCGGACAGGAGGCTCTAACACTGAAGCTTTCTTT
TRBV7-2,TRBJ2-7,NA,NA,CASSPTPAVSYEQYF,TGTGCCAGCAGCCCCACCCCCGCGGTCTCCTACGAGCAGTACTTC
TRBV30,TRBJ1-6,NA,TRBD1,CAWTPLRQGGYNSPLHF,TGTGCCTGGACCCCCCTTAGACAGGGGGGTTATAATTCACCCCTCCACTTT
TRBV18,TRBJ1-1,NA,NA,CASSLYGGGNTEAFF,TGTGCCAGCTCACTGTACGGGGGTGGGAACACTGAAGCTTTCTTT
TRBV27,TRBJ1-5,NA,NA,CASSPQQGTDNQPQHF,TGTGCCAGCAGTCCACAACAGGGAACAGACAATCAGCCCCAGCATTTT
TRBV13,TRBJ2-7,NA,TRBD1,CASSLEGQGAHEQYF,TGTGCCAGCAGCTTAGAAGGGCAGGGGGCCCACGAGCAGTACTTC
TRBV18,TRBJ2-2,NA,NA,CASSLRTASNTGELFF,TGTGCCAGCTCACTTCGGACAGCTTCGAACACCGGGGAGCTGTTTTTT
TRBV5-1,TRBJ2-3,NA,TRBD2,CASSQSSGGGTDTQYF,TGCGCCAGCAGCCAATCAAGCGGGGGTGGCACAGATACGCAGTATTTT
TRBV2,TRBJ2-1,NA,TRBD1,CASSTTGNYNNEQFF,TGTGCCAGCAGTACGACAGGGAATTACAACAATGAGCAGTTCTTC
TRBV7-2,TRBJ2-3,NA,TRBD2,CASSRTSGPPEDTQYF,TGTGCCAGCAGTCGGACTAGCGGACCTCCCGAGGATACGCAGTATTTT
TRBV6-4,TRBJ1-6,NA,NA,CASSSGGRGNSPLHF,TGTGCCAGCAGCAGCGGGGGCAGGGGAAATTCACCCCTCCACTTT
TRBV12-3/TRBV12-4,TRBJ2-3,NA,NA,CASTLINTDTQYF,TGTGCCAGCACCCTAATAAACACAGATACGCAGTATTTT
TRBV27,TRBJ1-2,NA,TRBD1,CASSLEGQGHGYTF,TGTGCCAGCAGTTTAGAGGGACAGGGGCATGGCTACACCTTC
TRBV7-9,TRBJ2-7,NA,NA,CASRSVLRDEQYF,TGTGCCAGCAGGAGCGTATTACGGGACGAGCAGTACTTC
TRBV7-9,TRBJ2-5,few,NA,CASSSQETQYF,TGTGCCAGCAGTTCTCAAGAGACCCAGTACTTC
TRBV6-2/TRBV6-3,TRBJ2-6,NA,NA,CASSYSHSGANVLTF,TGTGCCAGCAGTTACTCCCACTCTGGGGCCAACGTCCTGACTTTC
TRBV24-1,TRBJ2-2,NA,TRBD1,CATSDAGGGRQGANTGELFF,TGTGCCACCAGTGACGCGGGCGGGGGTCGACAGGGGGCGAACACCGGGGAGCTGTTTTTT
TRBV7-2,TRBJ2-1,once,TRBD2,CASSAGGDLQFF,TGTGCCAGCAGCGCGGGAGGGGACCTCCAGTTCTTC
TRBV28,TRBJ2-2,NA,NA,CASGKPGTGELFF,TGTGCCAGCGGTAAACCGGGCACCGGGGAGCTGTTTTTT
TRBV18,TRBJ2-1,NA,NA,CASSPNLRGSYNEQFF,TGTGCCAGCTCACCAAATCTCAGGGGATCCTACAATGAGCAGTTCTTC
TRBV18,TRBJ2-7,NA,TRBD2,CASSLGGKSEQYF,TGTGCCAGCTCACTCGGGGGGAAGAGCGAGCAGTACTTC
TRBV30,TRBJ2-7,NA,TRBD1,CAWSRPGTAYEQYF,TGTGCCTGGAGTAGACCCGGGACAGCCTACGAGCAGTACTTC
TRBV19,TRBJ2-5,NA,TRBD2,CASSPEWRLAEETQYF,TGTGCCAGTAGTCCCGAATGGCGGCTAGCGGAAGAGACCCAGTACTTC
TRBV3-1/TRBV3-2,TRBJ1-3,many,NA,CASSQDKRNTIYF,TGTGCCAGCAGCCAAGATAAGCGAAACACCATATATTTT
TRBV14,TRBJ1-6,NA,TRBD1,CASSRDRGLGSPLHF,TGTGCCAGCAGCCGGGACAGGGGGCTGGGTTCACCCCTCCACTTT
TRBV19,TRBJ1-5,once,NA,CASSPRRSSGSNQPQHF,TGTGCCAGTAGTCCCCGCCGTTCATCGGGTAGCAATCAGCCCCAGCATTTT
TRBV29-1,TRBJ2-1,NA,TRBD1,CSVGLVPGQKSSYNEQFF,TGCAGCGTTGGCCTTGTACCGGGACAGAAGAGCTCCTACAATGAGCAGTTCTTC
TRBV7-2,TRBJ2-7,NA,TRBD1,CASSGGQGVYEQYF,TGTGCCAGCAGCGGCGGACAGGGGGTCTACGAGCAGTACTTC
TRBV3-1/TRBV3-2,TRBJ2-7,few,NA,CASSQPRGKGEQYF,TGTGCCAGCAGCCAACCCCGAGGGAAAGGCGAGCAGTACTTC
TRBV5-4,TRBJ2-3,once,TRBD2,CASSSTGGAGTQYF,TGTGCCAGCAGCTCTACCGGGGGGGCGGGGACGCAGTATTTT
TRBV5-4,TRBJ1-2,NA,NA,CASHFFGRDNYGYTF,TGTGCCAGCCACTTTTTCGGACGGGATAACTATGGCTACACCTTC
TRBV6-2/TRBV6-3,TRBJ2-3,NA,NA,CASSPQSDPALSDTQYF,TGTGCCAGCAGTCCCCAAAGCGACCCAGCCCTCTCCGATACGCAGTATTTT
TRBV7-2,TRBJ2-3,NA,NA,CASSPAATDTQYF,TGTGCCAGCAGCCCGGCGGCAACAGATACGCAGTATTTT
TRBV13,TRBJ2-5,NA,NA,CASSLGQGGGETQYF,TGTGCCAGCAGCTTAGGGCAGGGAGGTGGAGAGACCCAGTACTTC
TRBV7-9,TRBJ2-2,NA,NA,CASSPRTGSGNTGELFF,TGTGCCAGCAGCCCCCGAACAGGGTCGGGGAACACCGGGGAGCTGTTTTTT
TRBV27,TRBJ1-2,NA,TRBD1,CASSKGGNYGYTF,TGTGCCAGCAGTAAAGGGGGCAACTATGGCTACACCTTC
TRBV6-6,TRBJ1-5,few,NA,CASSIQGGGQPQHF,TGTGCCAGCAGTATACAGGGTGGAGGACAGCCCCAGCATTTT
TRBV19,TRBJ2-7,NA,TRBD2,CASSPTGGYEQYF,TGTGCCAGTAGTCCGACGGGGGGGTACGAGCAGTACTTC